This is a list of T cell receptor beta chains from one sample in a study of cytotoxic CD8 clonotypes in ibrutinib-treated CLL. Produced via immunoSEQ multiplex PCR; TCRdb's table is partial and in-frame only. The sample yields around 150,000 clones, over 65% seen once. The material was PBMCs, obtained after 12 months of ibrutinib treatment. These receptors all stem from a human donor with chronic lymphocytic leukemia. Each CDR3 is given with its conserved first and last residue. Fields, in order: V gene, clone size, D gene, J gene, CDR3 protein, CDR3 DNA. D genes are given only for firm matches. Rows may omit the clone size; those that give it use once, few, many or a size class.

V gene: TRBV27; clone size: once; D gene: TRBD1; J gene: TRBJ1-4; CDR3 protein: CASSLSRGTGLEKLFF; CDR3 DNA: TGTGCCAGCAGTTTATCGAGGGGGACAGGGCTTGAAAAACTGTTTTTT
V gene: TRBV7-2; clone size: NA; D gene: TRBD2; J gene: TRBJ2-7; CDR3 protein: CASSLGTRNYEQYF; CDR3 DNA: TGTGCCAGCAGCTTAGGGACTAGGAACTACGAGCAGTACTTC
V gene: TRBV19; clone size: NA; D gene: TRBD2; J gene: TRBJ2-3; CDR3 protein: CATRGEYTDTQYF; CDR3 DNA: TGTGCCACCCGGGGGGAATACACAGATACGCAGTATTTT
V gene: TRBV11-3; clone size: NA; D gene: NA; J gene: TRBJ2-1; CDR3 protein: CASSSPAGLGGDRGNEQFF; CDR3 DNA: TGTGCCAGCAGCTCTCCCGCTGGTTTGGGGGGAGACCGGGGCAATGAGCAGTTCTTC
V gene: TRBV4-1; clone size: NA; D gene: TRBD1; J gene: TRBJ2-2; CDR3 protein: CASSQDQGQGAVGELFF; CDR3 DNA: TGCGCCAGCAGCCAAGATCAGGGACAGGGGGCCGTCGGGGAGCTGTTTTTT
V gene: TRBV18; clone size: NA; D gene: NA; J gene: TRBJ1-2; CDR3 protein: CASSPSTGFGSAYGYTF; CDR3 DNA: TGTGCCAGCTCACCCTCAACGGGTTTTGGGTCTGCCTATGGCTACACCTTC
V gene: TRBV5-4; clone size: NA; D gene: NA; J gene: TRBJ1-1; CDR3 protein: CASSVGQGNTEAFF; CDR3 DNA: TGTGCCAGCAGCGTCGGGCAGGGGAACACTGAAGCTTTCTTT
V gene: TRBV29-1; clone size: NA; D gene: TRBD1; J gene: TRBJ2-2; CDR3 protein: CSATLNRGPGELFF; CDR3 DNA: TGCAGCGCCACGCTGAACAGGGGTCCCGGGGAGCTGTTTTTT
V gene: TRBV18; clone size: NA; D gene: TRBD1; J gene: TRBJ2-3; CDR3 protein: CATTRDRATDTQYF; CDR3 DNA: TGTGCCACCACCCGGGACAGAGCCACAGATACGCAGTATTTT
V gene: TRBV29-1; clone size: once; D gene: TRBD1; J gene: TRBJ2-1; CDR3 protein: CSITGRTGVSDEQFF; CDR3 DNA: TGCAGTATAACCGGTAGGACAGGGGTATCGGATGAGCAGTTCTTC
V gene: TRBV7-2; clone size: NA; D gene: NA; J gene: TRBJ2-1; CDR3 protein: CASSPPGRNNEQFF; CDR3 DNA: TGTGCCAGCAGCCCCCCGGGACGCAACAATGAGCAGTTCTTC
V gene: TRBV5-1; clone size: few; D gene: TRBD1; J gene: TRBJ2-3; CDR3 protein: CASSLPGGITDTQYF; CDR3 DNA: TGCGCCAGCAGCTTGCCAGGGGGAATCACAGATACGCAGTATTTT
V gene: TRBV9; clone size: NA; D gene: TRBD1; J gene: TRBJ2-7; CDR3 protein: CASSVSGQGVNEQYF; CDR3 DNA: TGTGCCAGCAGCGTATCCGGACAGGGTGTGAACGAGCAGTACTTC
V gene: TRBV28; clone size: NA; D gene: TRBD1; J gene: TRBJ1-3; CDR3 protein: CASRPTGTGAITIYF; CDR3 DNA: TGTGCCAGCAGGCCAACCGGGACAGGGGCCATCACCATATATTTT
V gene: TRBV10-3; clone size: NA; D gene: TRBD1; J gene: TRBJ2-5; CDR3 protein: CAIRENRGTQETQYF; CDR3 DNA: TGTGCCATCAGGGAGAACAGGGGCACCCAAGAGACCCAGTACTTC
V gene: TRBV9; clone size: NA; D gene: NA; J gene: TRBJ2-2; CDR3 protein: CASSVGIWQADTGELFF; CDR3 DNA: TGTGCCAGCAGCGTAGGAATTTGGCAGGCCGACACCGGGGAGCTGTTTTTT
V gene: TRBV28; clone size: NA; D gene: TRBD1; J gene: TRBJ1-2; CDR3 protein: CASLRQGDLFGYTF; CDR3 DNA: TGTGCCAGCCTAAGACAGGGGGACCTTTTCGGCTACACCTTC
V gene: TRBV7-2; clone size: NA; D gene: TRBD2; J gene: TRBJ2-7; CDR3 protein: CASINTLAGGSREQYF; CDR3 DNA: TGTGCCAGCATCAATACCCTAGCGGGAGGCTCGAGGGAGCAGTACTTC
V gene: TRBV18; clone size: NA; D gene: NA; J gene: TRBJ1-2; CDR3 protein: CASSPPERFGYTF; CDR3 DNA: TGTGCCAGCTCACCACCGGAAAGATTTGGCTACACCTTC
V gene: TRBV4-2; clone size: NA; D gene: NA; J gene: TRBJ2-7; CDR3 protein: CASSRSSASYEQYF; CDR3 DNA: TGTGCCAGCAGCCGATCTAGCGCCAGCTACGAGCAGTACTTC
V gene: TRBV15; clone size: NA; D gene: NA; J gene: TRBJ1-1; CDR3 protein: CATSRDVQVNTEAFF; CDR3 DNA: TGTGCCACCAGCAGAGATGTTCAGGTGAACACTGAAGCTTTCTTT
V gene: TRBV4-3; clone size: NA; D gene: NA; J gene: TRBJ1-2; CDR3 protein: CASSQLVAGDSYGYTF; CDR3 DNA: TGCGCCAGCAGCCAGCTGGTGGCAGGGGATAGCTATGGCTACACCTTC
V gene: TRBV28; clone size: NA; D gene: NA; J gene: TRBJ1-2; CDR3 protein: CASVGVGVTGFYTF; CDR3 DNA: TGTGCCAGCGTGGGCGTGGGGGTAACCGGGTTCTACACCTTC
V gene: TRBV11-1; clone size: NA; D gene: NA; J gene: TRBJ2-3; CDR3 protein: CASSARRGRGRSDTQYF; CDR3 DNA: TGTGCCAGCAGCGCCCGGAGGGGCAGGGGTAGGTCAGATACGCAGTATTTT
V gene: TRBV7-3; clone size: NA; D gene: TRBD2; J gene: TRBJ2-5; CDR3 protein: CASSSVGLAGETQYF; CDR3 DNA: TGTGCCAGCAGCTCAGTGGGACTAGCGGGAGAGACCCAGTACTTC
V gene: TRBV11-2; clone size: once; D gene: TRBD1; J gene: TRBJ2-5; CDR3 protein: CASSPGQGASGETQYF; CDR3 DNA: TGTGCCAGCTCCCCGGGACAGGGGGCTTCCGGGGAGACCCAGTACTTC
V gene: TRBV7-9; clone size: NA; D gene: NA; J gene: TRBJ2-5; CDR3 protein: CASSLALTDQETQYF; CDR3 DNA: TGTGCCAGCAGCTTAGCCCTGACAGACCAAGAGACCCAGTACTTC
V gene: TRBV28; clone size: few; D gene: NA; J gene: TRBJ2-3; CDR3 protein: CASSLSSGRGADTQYF; CDR3 DNA: TGTGCCAGCAGTTTATCCTCCGGCCGTGGTGCAGATACGCAGTATTTT
V gene: TRBV19; clone size: few; D gene: NA; J gene: TRBJ2-3; CDR3 protein: CASRLDRSAADTQYF; CDR3 DNA: TGTGCCAGCCGACTGGACCGATCGGCAGCAGATACGCAGTATTTT
V gene: TRBV11-2; clone size: NA; D gene: TRBD1; J gene: TRBJ2-1; CDR3 protein: CASSPTTGGKYNEQFF; CDR3 DNA: TGTGCCAGCAGCCCGACGACAGGGGGTAAATACAATGAGCAGTTCTTC
V gene: TRBV28; clone size: NA; D gene: NA; J gene: TRBJ2-2; CDR3 protein: CASSLFSTGTNTGELFF; CDR3 DNA: TGTGCCAGCAGTTTGTTTAGCACCGGGACGAACACCGGGGAGCTGTTTTTT
V gene: TRBV6-1; clone size: NA; D gene: TRBD1; J gene: TRBJ1-2; CDR3 protein: CASTGQDGYTF; CDR3 DNA: TGTGCCAGCACAGGACAGGATGGCTACACCTTC
V gene: TRBV7-3; clone size: NA; D gene: TRBD1; J gene: TRBJ1-4; CDR3 protein: CASSYGQGEDEKLFF; CDR3 DNA: TGTGCCAGCAGCTACGGACAGGGTGAGGATGAAAAACTGTTTTTT
V gene: TRBV5-1; clone size: NA; D gene: NA; J gene: TRBJ2-4; CDR3 protein: CASSFGGLAKNIQYF; CDR3 DNA: TGCGCCAGCAGCTTCGGGGGGCTAGCCAAAAACATTCAGTACTTC
V gene: TRBV7-9; clone size: NA; D gene: NA; J gene: TRBJ2-1; CDR3 protein: CASSLANLVVSYNEQFF; CDR3 DNA: TGTGCCAGCAGCTTAGCTAACCTAGTTGTGTCCTACAATGAGCAGTTCTTC
V gene: TRBV28; clone size: NA; D gene: TRBD1; J gene: TRBJ2-3; CDR3 protein: CASSPRGQGSTDTQYF; CDR3 DNA: TGTGCCAGCAGTCCCCGCGGACAGGGGAGCACAGATACGCAGTATTTT
V gene: TRBV10-3; clone size: NA; D gene: NA; J gene: TRBJ1-2; CDR3 protein: CAISESLALTQRADGYTF; CDR3 DNA: TGTGCCATCAGTGAGTCTCTGGCACTGACACAGCGGGCGGATGGCTACACCTTC
V gene: TRBV27; clone size: NA; D gene: NA; J gene: TRBJ1-5; CDR3 protein: CASSSNNWGREGQPQHF; CDR3 DNA: TGTGCCAGCAGTTCGAATAATTGGGGCAGGGAGGGACAGCCCCAGCATTTT
V gene: TRBV7-9; clone size: NA; D gene: TRBD1; J gene: TRBJ2-7; CDR3 protein: CASSSTSGQGATEQYF; CDR3 DNA: TGTGCCAGCAGCTCCACCTCGGGACAGGGGGCAACCGAGCAGTACTTC
V gene: TRBV1; clone size: NA; D gene: NA; J gene: TRBJ2-7; CDR3 protein: CTSSQSRRSGGPYEQYF; CDR3 DNA: TGCACCAGCAGCCAATCTCGGCGCAGCGGGGGACCCTACGAGCAGTACTTC
V gene: TRBV28; clone size: many; D gene: TRBD1; J gene: TRBJ2-2; CDR3 protein: CASSTTGDRTTNTGELFF; CDR3 DNA: TGTGCCAGCAGTACTACAGGGGACCGCACGACGAACACCGGGGAGCTGTTTTTT
V gene: TRBV29-1; clone size: NA; D gene: NA; J gene: TRBJ2-5; CDR3 protein: CSVGPPGETQYF; CDR3 DNA: TGCAGCGTTGGTCCCCCGGGAGAGACCCAGTACTTC
V gene: TRBV18; clone size: medium-sized; D gene: NA; J gene: TRBJ2-2; CDR3 protein: CASSPPGELFF; CDR3 DNA: TGTGCCAGCTCACCACCCGGGGAGCTGTTTTTT
V gene: TRBV7-8; clone size: NA; D gene: NA; J gene: TRBJ1-1; CDR3 protein: CASTLEFNTEAFF; CDR3 DNA: TGTGCCAGCACCCTGGAGTTTAACACTGAAGCTTTCTTT
V gene: TRBV29-1; clone size: NA; D gene: NA; J gene: TRBJ2-3; CDR3 protein: CSVDLGAVDTQYF; CDR3 DNA: TGCAGCGTTGATCTGGGGGCGGTGGATACGCAGTATTTT
V gene: TRBV30; clone size: NA; D gene: NA; J gene: TRBJ1-4; CDR3 protein: CAWSSLGANNEKLFF; CDR3 DNA: TGTGCCTGGAGTTCTTTAGGAGCCAATAATGAAAAACTGTTTTTT
V gene: TRBV28; clone size: NA; D gene: NA; J gene: TRBJ1-2; CDR3 protein: CASSFIGRNYGYTF; CDR3 DNA: TGTGCCAGCAGTTTCATCGGTAGGAACTATGGCTACACCTTC
V gene: TRBV9; clone size: once; D gene: TRBD2; J gene: TRBJ2-3; CDR3 protein: CASSVRGGGTDTQYF; CDR3 DNA: TGTGCCAGCAGCGTTCGGGGCGGGGGGACAGATACGCAGTATTTT
V gene: TRBV29-1; clone size: NA; D gene: NA; J gene: TRBJ2-7; CDR3 protein: CSVKKEGRAEQYF; CDR3 DNA: TGCAGCGTTAAAAAGGAGGGGCGGGCCGAGCAGTACTTC
V gene: TRBV2; clone size: NA; D gene: NA; J gene: TRBJ2-1; CDR3 protein: CASSVSQGTLF; CDR3 DNA: TGTGCCAGCAGTGTGTCACAGGGTACTCTCTTC
V gene: TRBV5-1; clone size: NA; D gene: NA; J gene: TRBJ1-4; CDR3 protein: CASSSGTGNEKLFF; CDR3 DNA: TGCGCCAGCAGCTCAGGAACCGGTAATGAAAAACTGTTTTTT
V gene: TRBV27; clone size: NA; D gene: NA; J gene: TRBJ2-1; CDR3 protein: CASSERNEQFF; CDR3 DNA: TGTGCCAGCAGTGAGCGCAATGAGCAGTTCTTC
V gene: TRBV20-1; clone size: NA; D gene: NA; J gene: TRBJ2-1; CDR3 protein: CSAAYNEQFF; CDR3 DNA: TGCAGTGCTGCCTATAATGAGCAGTTCTTC
V gene: TRBV2; clone size: few; D gene: NA; J gene: TRBJ2-1; CDR3 protein: CASSGTRMVF; CDR3 DNA: TGTGCCAGCAGTGGAACTAGAATGGTCTTC
V gene: TRBV7-2; clone size: NA; D gene: NA; J gene: TRBJ2-3; CDR3 protein: CASSLATDTQYF; CDR3 DNA: TGTGCCAGCAGCCTAGCGACAGATACGCAGTATTTT
V gene: TRBV4-1; clone size: NA; D gene: TRBD2; J gene: TRBJ2-1; CDR3 protein: CASSQAVLAGGSDEQFF; CDR3 DNA: TGCGCCAGCAGCCAAGCTGTACTAGCGGGAGGGTCGGATGAGCAGTTCTTC
V gene: TRBV7-9; clone size: NA; D gene: NA; J gene: TRBJ2-7; CDR3 protein: CASSLVPPAGEQYF; CDR3 DNA: TGTGCCAGCAGCTTAGTTCCCCCCGCGGGAGAGCAGTACTTC
V gene: TRBV19; clone size: NA; D gene: TRBD2; J gene: TRBJ2-2; CDR3 protein: CASSIGNSGRVNTGELFF; CDR3 DNA: TGTGCCAGTAGTATAGGAAATAGCGGGAGGGTAAACACCGGGGAGCTGTTTTTT
V gene: TRBV18; clone size: NA; D gene: NA; J gene: TRBJ2-3; CDR3 protein: CASSPRSGASTDTQYF; CDR3 DNA: TGTGCCAGCTCACCCCGGTCGGGGGCTAGCACAGATACGCAGTATTTT